There are a few counts of the clone carrying this TCR beta chain. The data originate from a study of patients and donors after allogeneic stem cell transplantation. TCRdb independently ran MiXCR on the RT-PCR reads; one entry per CDR3 protein. There are about 90,000 distinct CDR3 sequences in the sample; roughly 48% occur only once, and roughly two thirds lies in the top ten. The CDR3 extends over 14 amino acids. Between the trimmed V and J ends, which lost 2 bases and 11 bases, there was a span of 15 bases. The germline V gene has CDR1 MNHEY and CDR2 SVGEGT. The chain has TRBV6-2 or TRBV6-3 and TRBJ1-4; no definite D call. The TCR comes from a human donor who was either an allogeneic HSCT recipient or a stem cell or donor lymphocyte infusion donor (not recorded which). It is not recorded whose cells these are; they may come from a transplant donor. The sample comprised blood, either unsorted or a sorted T cell fraction (not recorded which). As DNA, the CDR3 is TGTGCCAGCAGTTACGACGGCGGAATAGCCAAACTGTTTTTT. It translates to CASSYDGGIAKLFF.